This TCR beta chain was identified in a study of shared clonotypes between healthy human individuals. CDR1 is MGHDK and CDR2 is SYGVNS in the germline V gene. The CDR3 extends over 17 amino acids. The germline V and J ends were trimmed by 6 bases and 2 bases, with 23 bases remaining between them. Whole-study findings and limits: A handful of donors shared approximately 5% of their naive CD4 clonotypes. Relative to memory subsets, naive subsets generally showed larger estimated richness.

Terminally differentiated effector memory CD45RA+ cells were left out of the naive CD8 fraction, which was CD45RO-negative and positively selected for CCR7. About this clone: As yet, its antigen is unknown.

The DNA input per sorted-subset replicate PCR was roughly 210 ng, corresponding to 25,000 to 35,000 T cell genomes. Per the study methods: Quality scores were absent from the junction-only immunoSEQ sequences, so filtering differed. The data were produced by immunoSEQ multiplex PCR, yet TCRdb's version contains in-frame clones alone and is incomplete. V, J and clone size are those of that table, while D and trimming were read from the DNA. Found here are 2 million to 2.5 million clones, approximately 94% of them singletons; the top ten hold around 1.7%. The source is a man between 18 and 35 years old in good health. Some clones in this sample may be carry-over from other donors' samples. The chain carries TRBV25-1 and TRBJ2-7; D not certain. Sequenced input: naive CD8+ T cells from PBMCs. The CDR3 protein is CASSDGFRVGRTYEQYF. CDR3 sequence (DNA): TGTGCCAGCAGCGATGGGTTCCGAGTAGGGCGGACCTACGAGCAGTACTTC.